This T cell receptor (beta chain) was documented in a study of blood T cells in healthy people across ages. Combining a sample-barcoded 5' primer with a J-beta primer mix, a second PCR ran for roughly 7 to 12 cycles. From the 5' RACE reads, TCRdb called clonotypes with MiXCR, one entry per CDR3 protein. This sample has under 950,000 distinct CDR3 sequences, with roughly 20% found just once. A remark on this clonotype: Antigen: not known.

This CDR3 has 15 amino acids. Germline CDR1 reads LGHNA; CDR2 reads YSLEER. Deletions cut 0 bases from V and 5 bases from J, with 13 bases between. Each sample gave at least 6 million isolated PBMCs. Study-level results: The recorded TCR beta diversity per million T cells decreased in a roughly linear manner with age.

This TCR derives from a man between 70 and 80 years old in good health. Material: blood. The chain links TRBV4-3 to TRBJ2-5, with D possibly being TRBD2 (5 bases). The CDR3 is CASSQEHLAAETQYF. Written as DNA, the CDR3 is TGCGCCAGCAGCCAAGAACACCTAGCCGCGGAGACCCAGTACTTC.